Following are 26 T cell receptor beta chains from one sample sequenced in a study of human T cells and chemical hapten exposure. Regarding time point: pre-sensitization, week 0. The treatment here: therapeutic diphenylcyclopropenone sensitization with weekly scalp DPC. A single record per CDR3 protein comes from TCRdb applying MiXCR to the RACE reads. The repertoire holds tens of thousands of distinct CDR3 sequences, with 10% to 13% as singletons. The sample here was whole blood, taken in connection with sensitization to the hapten diphenylcyclopropenone (DPC). These TCRs come from a young man with alopecia areata. Some clones in this sample may be carry-over from other donors' samples.

The rearrangement uses TRBV7-7 and TRBJ1-1, with TRBD1 matching 10 bases. The CDR3 is made up of 16 amino acids. From germline, CDR1 is SSHAT and CDR2 FNYEAQ (reference sequence). The junction had 1 base not matched to a gene; V was cut back by 0 bases and J by 0 bases. CDR3 DNA sequence: TGTGCCAGCAGCTTAGCGGGACAGGGGCTGAACACTGAAGCTTTCTTT. Its protein product is CASSLAGQGLNTEAFF.

This clonotype was detected many times. This rearrangement joins TRBV30 to TRBJ2-7; the match to TRBD2 covers 7 bases. CDR1 is GTSNPN, CDR2 SVGIG, per germline (reference sequence). V gave up 5 bases and J gave up 7 bases; unmatched junction bases: 14. The CDR3 is made up of 14 amino acids. CDR3 residues: CAWAGWREIDEQYF. The CDR3 DNA is TGTGCCTGGGCGGGATGGCGGGAGATAGATGAGCAGTACTTC.

In this sample, this clonotype turned up many times. The chain links TRBV3-1 to TRBJ1-6; no reliable D call. V lost 0 bases, J lost 9 bases, and 3 bases lay in between. Germline CDR1 and CDR2: LGHDT and YNNKEL (reference sequence). The CDR3 spans 12 residues. The CDR3 DNA follows: TGTGCCAGCAGCCAAGACTTTTCACCCCTCCACTTT. This sequence encodes CASSQDFSPLHF. The entire variable domain, with the rest obtained from reference TRBV3-1 and TRBJ1-6, is as follows: DTAVSQTPKYLVTQMGNDKSIKCEQNLGHDTMYWYKQDSKKFLKIMFSYNNKELIINETVPNRFSPKSPDKAHLNLHINSLELGDSAVYFCASSQDFSPLHFGNGTRLTVT.

This clonotype was detected a few times. The rearrangement joins TRBV27 to TRBJ2-5, with 8 bases identical to TRBD1. J lost 3 bases, V lost 5 bases, and 8 bases had no gene match. CDR3 length: 15 residues. Germline CDR1 is MNHEY and CDR2 is SMNVEV (reference sequence). The CDR3 nucleotides are TGTGCCAGCAGTAAGTGGACAGGGCGCGAAGAGACCCAGTACTTC. Its translation: CASSKWTGREETQYF.

This clonotype has ten or more counts. The CDR3 DNA sequence: TGTGCCAGCAGCCTAGAAGGTTTTAGCACAGATACGCAGTATTTT. It translates to CASSLEGFSTDTQYF. The rearrangement links TRBV7-6 to TRBJ2-3; D gene uncertain. Trimming left V 5 bases short and J 0 bases short, with 12 bases between. CDR1 is SGHVS and CDR2 is FNYEAQ in the germline V gene. This CDR3 spans 15 amino acids.

This clonotype was picked up many times. The chain recombines TRBV10-3 with TRBJ2-3, with D perhaps matching TRBD2 (5 bases). The CDR3 has 16 residues. V lost 7 bases to trimming and J lost 0 bases, with 17 bases between them. Per the germline V gene, CDR1 is ENHRY and CDR2 is SYGVKD. CDR3 sequence (DNA): TGTGCCATCACCTCAGGACTCCCACCTAGCACAGATACGCAGTATTTT. Its protein is CAITSGLPPSTDTQYF.

This clonotype occurred many times. This chain uses TRBV23-1 with TRBJ2-3; D is undetermined. TRBV23-1 is marked as an open reading frame, function uncertain. This CDR3 has 13 amino acids. Trimming stripped 9 bases from V and 0 bases from J, with 10 bases between. The CDR3 nucleotides are TGCGCCAGGACCGTCTCTAGCACAGATACGCAGTATTTT. Translation: CARTVSSTDTQYF.

This clonotype was detected only a few times. The V call is TRBV2, the J call TRBJ2-3, with D possibly being TRBD2 (6 bases). V shed 6 bases and J shed 0 bases, with 16 bases lying between them. Germline V gene data show CDR1 as SNHLY and CDR2 as FYNNEI. The CDR3 sequence is 16 residues long. CDR3 sequence: CASRFGTSVSTDTQYF. CDR3 nucleotide sequence: TGTGCCAGCAGGTTCGGGACTTCCGTTAGCACAGATACGCAGTATTTT.

This clonotype was seen at least ten times. The rearrangement uses TRBV24-1 and TRBJ2-1; 7 nucleotides match TRBD2. The CDR3 has 15 residues. The junction had 3 bases not matched to a gene; V was cut back by 4 bases and J by 1 base. Germline CDR1 reads KGHDR; CDR2 reads SFDVKD. For the CDR3, the DNA is TGTGCCACCAGTGAGTGGGGGGGGTCCTACAATGAGCAGTTCTTC. As protein: CATSEWGGSYNEQFF.

The sample holds a few counts of this clonotype. The rearrangement links TRBV6-2 or TRBV6-3 to TRBJ1-5; 9 positions agree with TRBD1. The CDR3 spans 16 residues. V dropped 8 bases and J dropped 2; count of bases not matched to a gene: 10. Germline V gives CDR1 MNHEY, CDR2 SVGEGT. The CDR3 loop reads CASQGTGNPRNQPQHF. The CDR3 nucleotides read TGTGCCAGCCAGGGGACAGGGAATCCACGCAATCAGCCCCAGCATTTT.

This clonotype was counted only a few times. CDR3 in DNA: TGTGCCAGCACCACTTTGCCGGGACTAGTTAGAGGTGAGCAGTTCTTC. It translates to CASTTLPGLVRGEQFF. The V gene is TRBV27, the J gene TRBJ2-1, with TRBD2 identical over 8 bases. With 7 bases clipped from V and 9 bases from J, the junction kept 17 bases outside the gene matches. The CDR3 is 16 amino acids. Germline lookup yields CDR1 MNHEY and CDR2 SMNVEV (reference sequence).

This clonotype was seen only a few times. This chain links TRBV12-3 or TRBV12-4 with TRBJ2-7, with 10 nucleotides matching TRBD1. V lost 3 bases to trimming and J lost 12 bases; unmatched junction nucleotides: 8. This CDR3 has 13 residues. CDR3 nucleotide sequence: TGTGCCAGCAGTTTTGAATGGGACAGGGGACGGTACTTC. Its protein is CASSFEWDRGRYF.

The sample holds many counts of this clonotype. The V call is TRBV3-1, the J call TRBJ2-5; D unresolved. The germline V gene encodes CDR1 LGHDT and CDR2 YNNKEL (reference sequence). The germline V and J ends were trimmed by 4 bases and 2 bases, with 8 bases remaining between them. This CDR3 is built from 13 residues. The CDR3 sequence: CASSPPNQETQYF. CDR3 bases: TGTGCCAGCAGCCCTCCGAATCAAGAGACCCAGTACTTC.

The genes are TRBV12-3 or TRBV12-4 and TRBJ2-2; 9 bases match TRBD1. J lost 5 bases, V lost 5 bases, and 3 bases had no gene match. The CDR3 contains 14 residues. CDR3 DNA: TGTGCCAGCAGTCGGGACAGGGTGACCGGGGAGCTGTTTTTT. It yields the protein CASSRDRVTGELFF.

This clonotype has a handful of counts. J is TRBJ1-2 and V is TRBV4-1, with no clear D. The CDR3 is made up of 13 amino acids. In germline, CDR1 is MGHRA, CDR2 YSYEKL. V dropped 3 bases and J dropped 8 bases, with 13 bases sitting between them. In nucleotides, the CDR3 is TGCGCCAGCAGCCACGAAAGCACCATGGGCTACACCTTC. Translation gives CASSHESTMGYTF.

The chain's CDR3 is CASSSRGQTAYEQYF. The CDR3 nucleotides are TGTGCCAGCAGCTCGCGCGGGCAAACAGCCTACGAGCAGTACTTC. The chain employs TRBV5-4 and TRBJ2-7, with a possible D match to TRBD2 (5 bases). The CDR3 sequence is 15 residues long. The germline V gene encodes CDR1 SGHNT and CDR2 YYREEE (reference sequence). V lost 3 bases to trimming and J lost 2 bases, with 15 bases between them.

The V call is TRBV5-1, the J call TRBJ2-7; D gene ambiguous. The CDR3 runs to 14 residues. Trimming pared 2 bases from V and 0 bases from J, leaving 9 bases between. Germline values: CDR1 SGHRS, CDR2 YFSETQ. In DNA, the CDR3 is TGCGCCAGCAGCTTCCAAGGCAGCTCCTACGAGCAGTACTTC. The encoded protein is CASSFQGSSYEQYF.

This clonotype was seen repeatedly, ten times or more. The chain combines TRBV12-3 or TRBV12-4 with TRBJ2-3, with TRBD2 matching 11 bases. The V gene end was trimmed by 5 bases and the J gene end by 7 bases; junction bases not matched to a gene: 11. CDR3 length: 16 residues. CDR3 region: CASSPIAGGLVNTQYF. The CDR3 coding sequence is TGTGCCAGCAGTCCCATAGCGGGGGGGCTTGTAAATACGCAGTATTTT.

V usage is TRBV19 and J usage is TRBJ2-4; D is unclear. Trimming shortened V by 4 bases and J by 8 bases, and 15 bases separated the two germline ends. This CDR3 comprises 14 residues. Germline CDR1 reads LNHDA; CDR2 reads SQIVND (reference sequence). The CDR3 DNA reads as TGTGCCAGTAGTACTTCGTGGGCTGTACACATTCAGTACTTC. Amino acids: CASSTSWAVHIQYF.

The table lists this clonotype with many counts. The chain has TRBV6-1 and TRBJ1-2, with D perhaps matching TRBD1 (6 bases). Trimming removed 6 bases from V and 3 bases from J, with 23 bases in between. The CDR3 runs to 17 residues. Germline V CDR1 and CDR2: MNHNS, SASEGT. CDR3 sequence reads: CASSPIRTVSLHYGYTF. CDR3 nucleotides: TGTGCCAGCAGCCCAATCCGGACAGTAAGCCTTCACTATGGCTACACCTTC.

This clonotype occurred a few times. The chain links TRBV9 to TRBJ2-3, with 10 nucleotides matching TRBD2. The ends lost 4 bases at V and 2 bases at J; junction bases unmatched: 16. CDR3 length: 19 residues. Germline V lookup: CDR1 SGDLS, CDR2 YYNGEE. The CDR3 region is CASSNPLAGANWDTDTQYF. The CDR3 DNA sequence: TGTGCCAGCAGCAACCCTCTAGCGGGGGCTAATTGGGACACAGATACGCAGTATTTT.

This clonotype was picked up a small number of times. V gene TRBV4-1 combines with J gene TRBJ2-7; D is uncertain. Trimming cost V 1 base and J 3 bases, with 7 bases left between them. The CDR3 spans 13 residues. Germline CDR1 is MGHRA and CDR2 is YSYEKL. Written as DNA, the CDR3 is TGCGCCAGCAGCCAAGCCCCAGGCTACGAGCAGTACGTC. Translated: CASSQAPGYEQYV.

At least ten counts were recorded for this clonotype. The gene calls are TRBV27 and TRBJ1-5, with TRBD1 as a possible D gene (5 bases). CDR3 size: 15 residues. Trimming stripped 3 bases from V and 0 bases from J, with 9 bases between. The germline CDR1 and CDR2 sequences are MNHEY and SMNVEV (reference sequence). The DNA for the CDR3 is TGTGCCAGCAGTTTCACAGGAAATAGCAATCAGCCCCAGCATTTT. Amino acid sequence: CASSFTGNSNQPQHF.

This clonotype came up many times. This chain joins TRBV6-6 and TRBJ1-1, with D perhaps TRBD1 (5 bases). This CDR3 is built from 14 residues. Germline CDR1 is MNHNY and CDR2 is SVGAGI (reference sequence). The V end lost 6 bases, the J end lost 4 bases, and 15 bases lay between the germline ends. CDR3 in amino acids: CASRGGTSATEAFF. The CDR3 nucleotides read TGTGCCAGCAGAGGTGGGACCTCGGCCACTGAAGCTTTCTTT.

This clonotype was detected many times. The chain recombines TRBV7-2 with TRBJ1-3, with a tentative D call TRBD1 (5 bases). CDR1 and CDR2 from the germline V gene are SGHTA and FQGNSA. Trimming removed 3 bases from V and 0 bases from J, with 6 bases in between. CDR3 length equals 14 residues. CDR3 nucleotides: TGTGCCAGCAGCTTGGGGGGCTCTGGAAACACCATATATTTT. It encodes CASSLGGSGNTIYF.

This clonotype was counted ten times or more. The chain joins TRBV4-2 to TRBJ1-6; no firm D call. Germline CDR1 LGHNA, CDR2 YNFKEQ. The V end lost 0 bases, the J end lost 6 bases, and 3 bases lay between the germline ends. The CDR3 spans 13 residues. The CDR3 DNA sequence: TGTGCCAGCAGCCAAGATGGTAATTCACCCCTCCACTTT. It is translated as CASSQDGNSPLHF.